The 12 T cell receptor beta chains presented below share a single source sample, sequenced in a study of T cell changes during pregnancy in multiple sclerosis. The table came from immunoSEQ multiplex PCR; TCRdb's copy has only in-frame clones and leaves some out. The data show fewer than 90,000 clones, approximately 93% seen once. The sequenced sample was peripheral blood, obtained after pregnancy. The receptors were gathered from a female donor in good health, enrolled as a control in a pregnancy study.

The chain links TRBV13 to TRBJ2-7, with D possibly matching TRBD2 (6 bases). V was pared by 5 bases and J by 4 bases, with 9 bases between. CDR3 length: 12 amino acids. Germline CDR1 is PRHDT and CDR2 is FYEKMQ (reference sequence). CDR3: CASSPRGYEQYF. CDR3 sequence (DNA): TGTGCCAGCAGCCCGCGGGGATACGAGCAGTACTTC.

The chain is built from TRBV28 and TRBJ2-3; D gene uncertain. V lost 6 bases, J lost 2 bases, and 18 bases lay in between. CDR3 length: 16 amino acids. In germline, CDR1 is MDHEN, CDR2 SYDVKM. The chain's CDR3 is CASSAIRRYNTDTQYF. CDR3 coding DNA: TGTGCCAGCAGCGCAATCCGCAGGTACAACACAGATACGCAGTATTTT.

CDR3 sequence (DNA): TGCGCCAGCAGCTCAAGCGGGAAGGAGGCCTACGAGCAGTACTTC. It codes for CASSSSGKEAYEQYF. The chain couples TRBV5-1 to TRBJ2-7; 7 positions agree with TRBD2. The J segment lost 2 bases and the V segment lost 3 bases, leaving 8 bases of the junction unmatched. Germline loops: CDR1 SGHRS, CDR2 YFSETQ. The CDR3 consists of 15 residues.

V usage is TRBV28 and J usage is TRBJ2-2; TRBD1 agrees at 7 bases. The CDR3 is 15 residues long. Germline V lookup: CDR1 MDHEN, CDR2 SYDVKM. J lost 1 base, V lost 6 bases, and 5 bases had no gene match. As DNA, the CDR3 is TGTGCCAGCAGCCCCAGGGGGAGGAACACCGGGGAGCTGTTTTTT. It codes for CASSPRGRNTGELFF.

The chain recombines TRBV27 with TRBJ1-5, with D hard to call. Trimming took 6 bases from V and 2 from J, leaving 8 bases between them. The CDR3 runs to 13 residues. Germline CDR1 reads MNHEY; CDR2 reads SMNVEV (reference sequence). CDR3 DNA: TGTGCCAGCAGAGAGGGTGGCAATCAGCCCCAGCATTTT. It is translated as CASREGGNQPQHF.

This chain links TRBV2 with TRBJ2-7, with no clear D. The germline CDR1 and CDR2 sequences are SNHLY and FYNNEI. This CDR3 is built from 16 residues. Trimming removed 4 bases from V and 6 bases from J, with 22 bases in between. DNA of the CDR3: TGTGCCAGCAGTGCGTGGGTCTACAAACTCGAGCGCGAGCAGTACTTC. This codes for CASSAWVYKLEREQYF.

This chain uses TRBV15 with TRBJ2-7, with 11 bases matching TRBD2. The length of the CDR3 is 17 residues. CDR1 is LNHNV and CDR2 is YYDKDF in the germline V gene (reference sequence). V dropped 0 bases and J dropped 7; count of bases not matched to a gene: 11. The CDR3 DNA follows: TGTGCCACCAGCAGAGATGGTACTAGCGGGAGATTGAGGGAGCAGTACTTC. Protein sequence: CATSRDGTSGRLREQYF.

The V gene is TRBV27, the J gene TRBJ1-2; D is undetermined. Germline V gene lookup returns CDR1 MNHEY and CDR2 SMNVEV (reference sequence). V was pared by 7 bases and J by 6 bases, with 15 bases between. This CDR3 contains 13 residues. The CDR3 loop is CASTPRGFNGYTF. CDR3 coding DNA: TGTGCCAGCACCCCCCGGGGATTTAATGGCTACACCTTC.

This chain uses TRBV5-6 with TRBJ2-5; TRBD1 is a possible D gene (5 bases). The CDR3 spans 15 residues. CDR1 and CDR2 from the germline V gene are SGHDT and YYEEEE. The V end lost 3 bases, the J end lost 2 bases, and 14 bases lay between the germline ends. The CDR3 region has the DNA TGTGCCAGCAGCTCGAAGGGGTGGGTACAAGAGACCCAGTACTTC. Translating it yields CASSSKGWVQETQYF.

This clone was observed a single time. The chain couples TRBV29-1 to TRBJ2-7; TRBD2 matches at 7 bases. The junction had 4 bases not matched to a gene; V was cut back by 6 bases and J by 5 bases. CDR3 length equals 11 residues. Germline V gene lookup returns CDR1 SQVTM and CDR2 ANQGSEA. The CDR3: CSVGGRDEQYF. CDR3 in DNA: TGCAGCGTGGGGGGGAGGGACGAGCAGTACTTC.

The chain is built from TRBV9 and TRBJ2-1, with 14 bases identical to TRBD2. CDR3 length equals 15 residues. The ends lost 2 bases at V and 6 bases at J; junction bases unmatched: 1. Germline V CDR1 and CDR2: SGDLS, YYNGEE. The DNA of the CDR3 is TGTGCCAGCAGCGTGGGGACTAGCGGGAGCAATGAGCAGTTCTTC. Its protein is CASSVGTSGSNEQFF.

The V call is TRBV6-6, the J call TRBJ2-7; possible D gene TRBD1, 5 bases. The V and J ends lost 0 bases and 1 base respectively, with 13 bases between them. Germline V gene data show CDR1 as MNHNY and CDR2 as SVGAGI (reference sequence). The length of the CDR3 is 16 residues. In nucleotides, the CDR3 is TGTGCCAGCAGTTACTCCGGAGAGGACACATCCTACGAGCAGTACTTC. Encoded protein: CASSYSGEDTSYEQYF.